This entry concerns a single TCR beta chain. Its target is not known. Germline-derived CDR1 and CDR2 are KGHSH and LQKENI. This CDR3 has 16 residues. Trimming removed 2 bases from V and 4 bases from J, with 17 bases in between. TCRdb passed the 5' RACE reads through MiXCR, listing each CDR3 protein once. The table has 150,000 to 200,000 distinct CDR3 sequences, roughly 6.4% seen once. These data come from a study of T cells after yellow fever vaccination. Study results and caveats: Sorted repertoires could include abundant contaminating clonotypes from bulk cells. CD4 and CD8 compartments shared a small share of clonotypes, likely from convergent recombination. A secondary response was less intense yet reached its peak sooner, at day 5 versus 15.

This receptor was taken from a man in his late teens or twenties who received the YFV17D yellow fever vaccine. The chain has TRBV18 and TRBJ1-1; D remains ambiguous. Sequencing used CD4+ T cells sorted from PBMCs, obtained on the day of the first yellow fever vaccination. The CDR3 here is CASSPSRRAGSTEAFF. The CDR3 DNA sequence: TGTGCCAGCTCACCAAGCCGGAGGGCAGGTAGCACTGAAGCTTTCTTT.